What follows is one T cell receptor (beta chain) and its context. This sample was included in a study of T cell repertoires in ileal Crohn's disease. Overall study context: At postoperative colonoscopy, neoterminal ileum biopsies were taken as M6.

Per sample, approximately 540 nanograms of biopsy DNA were TCRB immunosequenced. Only in-frame clones appear in the TCRdb table, and some are missing; sequencing was by immunoSEQ multiplex PCR. The sample lists approximately 19,000 clones, about three quarters occurring once. The CDR3 has 14 amino acids. The V gene's germline CDR1 is SGHDT and CDR2 YYEEEE. V lost 1 base and J lost 4, with 9 bases in between. Time point indicated: neoterminal ileum biopsy at postoperative endoscopy, about 6 months after surgery. The material sequenced was ileal tissue. The source is an adult with Crohn's disease. The chain couples TRBV5-6 to TRBJ1-3; D gene ambiguous. CDR3 sequence: CASSLPGLGNTIYF. CDR3 nucleotides: TGTGCCAGCAGCTTGCCAGGTTTAGGAAACACCATATATTTT.